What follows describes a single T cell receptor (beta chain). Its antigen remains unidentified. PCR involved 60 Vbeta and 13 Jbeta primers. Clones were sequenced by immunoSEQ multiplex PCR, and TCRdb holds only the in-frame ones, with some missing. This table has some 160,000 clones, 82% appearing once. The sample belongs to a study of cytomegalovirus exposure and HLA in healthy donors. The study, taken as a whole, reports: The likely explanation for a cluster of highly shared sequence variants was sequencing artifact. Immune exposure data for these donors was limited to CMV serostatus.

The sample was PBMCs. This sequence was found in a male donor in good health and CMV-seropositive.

The CDR3 is CASSGMTEAFF. The CDR3 nucleotides are TGTGCCAGCTCCGGTATGACTGAAGCTTTCTTT. The chain couples TRBV18 to TRBJ1-1; no reliable D call. This CDR3 comprises 11 residues. Trimming removed 6 bases from V and 5 bases from J, with 7 bases in between. Germline values: CDR1 KGHSH, CDR2 LQKENI.